The 8 T cell receptor beta chains below come from one sample, sequenced in a study of regulatory T cells in long-lasting Graves disease. The time point here: persistent/refractory GD, antithyroid drugs over 5 years with positive TRAb. The authors made the TCR library using RNA they extracted from PBMCs. Investigators prepared the TCR beta libraries by applying iRepertoire HTBI primers and Arm-PCR of CDR3 regions. MiXCR was run by TCRdb on the multiplex PCR reads, yielding one entry per CDR3 protein. The sample has about 470,000 distinct CDR3 sequences, less than 25% seen once; the top ten hold approximately 7.8%. This sample comprised peripheral blood mononuclear cells (PBMCs), obtained when the disease was refractory, from a patient treated with antithyroid drugs. These receptors all come from a female donor with Graves disease.

This rearrangement joins TRBV20-1 to TRBJ2-3, with D possibly being TRBD1 or TRBD2 (5 bases each). The CDR3 extends over 16 amino acids. CDR1 and CDR2 from the germline V gene are DFQATT and SNEGSKA (reference sequence). Between the trimmed V and J ends, which lost 0 bases and 2 bases, there was a span of 15 bases. CDR3 DNA: TGCAGTGCTAGAGATCTGACGGGACCAACCACAGATACGCAGTATTTT. Protein sequence: CSARDLTGPTTDTQYF.

This clonotype came up once. A read error may produce the germline difference seen at one junction end. J is TRBJ1-2 and V is TRBV5-1; no reliable D call. Germline V lookup: CDR1 SGHRS, CDR2 YFSETQ. The CDR3 spans 13 residues. The CDR3 spells CASSLAGVYGYIF. The CDR3 region has the DNA TGCGCCAGCAGCTTGGCCGGGGTCTATGGCTACATCTTC.

J is TRBJ2-2 and V is TRBV5-1, with 16 bases aligning to TRBD2. J gave up 4 bases and V 4 bases, and 10 bases lay outside the gene matches. This CDR3 is built from 19 residues. Germline assignment: CDR1 SGHRS and CDR2 YFSETQ. CDR3 loop: CASSPQRGLAGGPTGELFF. CDR3 sequence (DNA): TGCGCCAGCAGCCCCCAGAGGGGACTAGCGGGAGGGCCCACCGGGGAGCTGTTTTTT.

This clonotype was found once. At one of its ends the junction is not consistent with the germline gene, which may arise from a read error. J is TRBJ1-4 and V is TRBV7-2; 7 nucleotides match TRBD1. The CDR3 is 15 residues long. Germline lookup yields CDR1 SGHTA and CDR2 FQGNSA. CDR3 sequence reads: CASSAQGRGSEKLSF. The CDR3 DNA reads as TGTGCCAGCAGCGCACAGGGGAGGGGGAGCGAAAAACTGTCTTTT.

This clonotype was recorded only once. The chain recombines TRBV19 with TRBJ1-1; 8 bases are a match to TRBD1. V lost 3 bases and J lost 3; bases outside the gene matches: 6. The CDR3 is 15 amino acids. Germline V lookup: CDR1 LNHDA, CDR2 SQIVND (reference sequence). This CDR3 reads CASSMGAGGYTEAFF. The DNA of the CDR3 is TGTGCCAGTAGTATGGGGGCAGGGGGCTACACTGAAGCTTTCTTT.

This clonotype has at least ten counts. This chain connects TRBV6-2 or TRBV6-3 to TRBJ1-5; weak D call: TRBD1 (5 bases). The CDR3 sequence is 20 residues long. Trimming shortened V by 4 bases and J by 1 base, and 26 bases separated the two germline ends. Per the germline V gene, CDR1 is MNHEY and CDR2 is SVGEGT. The CDR3 protein is CASSSLSHGVDSRSNQPQHF. CDR3 nucleotide sequence: TGTGCCAGCAGTTCCTTGAGCCACGGGGTCGACAGTCGGAGCAATCAGCCCCAGCATTTT.

This clonotype was seen ten or more times. The CDR3 region is CAISGIVGTGGYEQYF. CDR3 nucleotides: TGTGCCATCAGTGGAATTGTGGGGACAGGGGGTTACGAGCAGTACTTC. The genes are TRBV10-3 and TRBJ2-7; TRBD1 matches 11 bases. V trimming: 4 bases; J trimming: 4 bases; junction bases outside the gene matches: 9. The CDR3 contains 16 residues. In germline, CDR1 is ENHRY, CDR2 SYGVKD.

This clonotype was seen many times. V is TRBV28 and J is TRBJ1-2; D is uncertain. Trimming shortened V by 3 bases and J by 4 bases, and 12 bases separated the two germline ends. The CDR3 runs 14 residues. The germline CDR1 and CDR2 sequences are MDHEN and SYDVKM. CDR3 amino acids: CASSLSGRIYGYTF. The CDR3 DNA sequence: TGTGCCAGCAGTTTGTCCGGGCGGATCTATGGCTACACCTTC.